The entry below describes one T cell receptor (beta chain). Its antigen is not identified. These data belong to a study of T cell responses to AZD1222 COVID-19 vaccine. Points from the study as a whole: When two AZD1222 doses had been given, Spike-specific TCR breadth and depth rose. Unmutated regions of variants are reportedly targeted by nearly half of spike-specific TCRs. No day 14 peak samples; only post-peak repertoires were characterized.

TCRdb keeps only in-frame clones here, not all; method: immunoSEQ multiplex PCR. Among more than 85,000 clones, 85% to 95% were seen once, and the ten largest hold 2.9%. Germline CDR1 is SEHNR and CDR2 is FQNEAQ (reference sequence). V lost 1 base, J lost 0 bases, and 9 bases lay in between. CDR3 length: 15 residues. Pooling was applied to second doses at about 4 or about 12 weeks. The receptor was isolated from an adult who received the AZD1222 COVID-19 vaccine. The sample here was peripheral blood, taken 28 days after the second AZD1222 dose. The chain uses TRBV7-9 and TRBJ1-2, with D unclear. This chain's CDR3 is CASSLEARPNYGYTF. The CDR3 coding sequence is TGTGCCAGCAGCTTAGAGGCCAGGCCTAACTATGGCTACACCTTC.